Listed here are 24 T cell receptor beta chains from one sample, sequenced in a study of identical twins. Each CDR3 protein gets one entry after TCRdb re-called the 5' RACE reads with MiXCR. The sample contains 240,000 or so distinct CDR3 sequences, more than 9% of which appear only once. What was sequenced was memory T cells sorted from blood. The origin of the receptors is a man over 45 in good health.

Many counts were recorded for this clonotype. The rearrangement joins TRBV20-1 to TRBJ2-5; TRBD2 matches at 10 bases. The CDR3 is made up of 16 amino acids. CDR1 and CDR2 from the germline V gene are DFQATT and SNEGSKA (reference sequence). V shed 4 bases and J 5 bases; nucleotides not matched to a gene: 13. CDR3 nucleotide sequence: TGCAGTGCTAACCCGACGGCTAGCGGGAGAGGCGAGACCCAGTACTTC. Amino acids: CSANPTASGRGETQYF.

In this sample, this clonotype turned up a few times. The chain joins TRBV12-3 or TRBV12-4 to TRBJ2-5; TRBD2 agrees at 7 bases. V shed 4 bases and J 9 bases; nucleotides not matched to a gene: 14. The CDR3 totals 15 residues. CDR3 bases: TGTGCCAGCAGTTCCGGGTGGGGAGGGGCGGGGTCCCAGTACTTC. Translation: CASSSGWGGAGSQYF.

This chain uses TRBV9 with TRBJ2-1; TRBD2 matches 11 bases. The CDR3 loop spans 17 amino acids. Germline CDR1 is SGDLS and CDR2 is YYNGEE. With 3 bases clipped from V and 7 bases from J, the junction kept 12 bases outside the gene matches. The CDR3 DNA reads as TGTGCCAGCAGCGGCCGGACTAGCGGGCATGACTTTAATGAGCAGTTCTTC. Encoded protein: CASSGRTSGHDFNEQFF.

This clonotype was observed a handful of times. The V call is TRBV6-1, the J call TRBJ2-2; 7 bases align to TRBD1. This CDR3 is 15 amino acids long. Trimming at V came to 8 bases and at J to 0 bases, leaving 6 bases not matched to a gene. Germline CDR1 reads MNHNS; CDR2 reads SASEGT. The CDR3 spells CASLTGAANTGELFF. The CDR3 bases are TGTGCCAGCCTAACAGGGGCCGCGAACACCGGGGAGCTGTTTTTT.

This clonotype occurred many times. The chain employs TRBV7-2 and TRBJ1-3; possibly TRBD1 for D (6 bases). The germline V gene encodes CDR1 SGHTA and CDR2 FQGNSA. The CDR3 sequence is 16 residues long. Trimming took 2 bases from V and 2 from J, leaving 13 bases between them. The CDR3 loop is CASSLNAGVTGNTIYF. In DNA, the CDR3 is TGTGCCAGCAGCTTAAACGCAGGGGTGACTGGAAACACCATATATTTT.

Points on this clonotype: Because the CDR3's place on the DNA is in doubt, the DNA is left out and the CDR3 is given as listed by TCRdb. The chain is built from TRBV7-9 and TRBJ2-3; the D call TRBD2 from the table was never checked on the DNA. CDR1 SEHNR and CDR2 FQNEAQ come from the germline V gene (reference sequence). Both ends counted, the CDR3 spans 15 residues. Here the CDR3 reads CASSWGGGSTDTLYF.

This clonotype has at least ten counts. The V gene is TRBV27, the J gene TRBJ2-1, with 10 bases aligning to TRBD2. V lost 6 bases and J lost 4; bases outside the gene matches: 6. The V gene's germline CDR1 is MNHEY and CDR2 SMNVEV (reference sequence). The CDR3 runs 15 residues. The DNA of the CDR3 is TGTGCCAGCAGCCTGAGCGGGGGGGCTTACAATGAGCAGTTCTTC. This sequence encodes CASSLSGGAYNEQFF.

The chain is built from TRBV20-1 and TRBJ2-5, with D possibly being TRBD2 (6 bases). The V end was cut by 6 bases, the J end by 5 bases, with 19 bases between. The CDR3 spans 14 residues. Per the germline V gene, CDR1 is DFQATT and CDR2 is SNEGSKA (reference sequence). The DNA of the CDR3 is TGCAGTGCCGTAAACTGGAGGGCACAGGAGACCCAGTACTTC. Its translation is CSAVNWRAQETQYF.

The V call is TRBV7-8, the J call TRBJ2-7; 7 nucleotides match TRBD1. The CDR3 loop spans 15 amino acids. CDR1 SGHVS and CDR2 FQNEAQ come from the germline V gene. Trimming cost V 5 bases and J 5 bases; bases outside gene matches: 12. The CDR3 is CASSPTDREWDEQYF. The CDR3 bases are TGTGCCAGCAGCCCCACTGACAGGGAGTGGGACGAGCAGTACTTC. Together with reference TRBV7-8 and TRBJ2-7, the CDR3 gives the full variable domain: GAGVSQSPRYKVAKRGQDVALRCDPISGHVSLFWYQQALGQGPEFLTYFQNEAQLDKSGLPSDRFFAERPEGSVSTLKIQRTQQEDSAVYLCASSPTDREWDEQYFGPGTRLTVT.

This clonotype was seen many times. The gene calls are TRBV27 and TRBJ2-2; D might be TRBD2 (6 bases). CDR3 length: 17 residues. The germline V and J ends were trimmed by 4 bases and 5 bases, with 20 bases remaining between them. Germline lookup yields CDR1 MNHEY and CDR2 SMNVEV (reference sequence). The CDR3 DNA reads TGTGCCAGCAGTTACTCTTTCGGGGGACGGACGACCGGGGAGCTGTTTTTT. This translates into CASSYSFGGRTTGELFF.

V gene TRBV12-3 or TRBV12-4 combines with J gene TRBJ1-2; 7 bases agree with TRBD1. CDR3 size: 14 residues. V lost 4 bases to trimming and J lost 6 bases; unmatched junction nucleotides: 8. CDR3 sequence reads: CASSSSDRVDGYTF. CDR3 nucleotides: TGTGCCAGCAGTTCCTCCGACAGGGTAGATGGCTACACCTTC.

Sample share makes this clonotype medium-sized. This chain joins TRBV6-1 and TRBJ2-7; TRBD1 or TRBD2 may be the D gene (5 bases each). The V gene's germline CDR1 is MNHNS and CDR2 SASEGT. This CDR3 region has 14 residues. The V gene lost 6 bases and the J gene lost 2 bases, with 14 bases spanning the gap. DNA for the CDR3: TGTGCCAGCAGCCCCGGACGGGACGCCTACGAGCAGTACTTC. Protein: CASSPGRDAYEQYF.

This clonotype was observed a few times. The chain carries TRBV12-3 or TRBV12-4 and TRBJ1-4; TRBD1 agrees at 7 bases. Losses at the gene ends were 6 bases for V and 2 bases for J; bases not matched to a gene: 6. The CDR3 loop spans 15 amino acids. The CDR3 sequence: CASSPGGSTNEKLFF. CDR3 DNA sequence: TGTGCCAGCAGCCCAGGGGGTTCTACTAATGAAAAACTGTTTTTT.

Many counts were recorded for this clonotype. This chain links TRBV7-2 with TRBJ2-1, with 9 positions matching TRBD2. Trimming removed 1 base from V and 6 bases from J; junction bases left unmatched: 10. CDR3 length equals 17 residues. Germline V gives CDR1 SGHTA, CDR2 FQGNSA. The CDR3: CASSLGPSGIAGNEQFF. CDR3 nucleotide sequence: TGTGCCAGCAGCTTAGGCCCTAGCGGGATCGCGGGCAATGAGCAGTTCTTC. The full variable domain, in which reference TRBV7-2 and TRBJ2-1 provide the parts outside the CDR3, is GAGVSQSPSNKVTEKGKDVELRCDPISGHTALYWYRQSLGQGLEFLIYFQGNSAPDKSGLPSDRFSAERTGGSVSTLTIQRTQQEDSAVYLCASSLGPSGIAGNEQFFGPGTRLTVL.

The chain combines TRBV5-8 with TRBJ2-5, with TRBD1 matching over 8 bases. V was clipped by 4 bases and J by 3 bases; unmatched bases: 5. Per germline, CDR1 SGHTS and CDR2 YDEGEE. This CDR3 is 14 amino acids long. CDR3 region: CASSLQGAKETQYF. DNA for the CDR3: TGTGCCAGCAGCCTTCAGGGGGCGAAAGAGACCCAGTACTTC.

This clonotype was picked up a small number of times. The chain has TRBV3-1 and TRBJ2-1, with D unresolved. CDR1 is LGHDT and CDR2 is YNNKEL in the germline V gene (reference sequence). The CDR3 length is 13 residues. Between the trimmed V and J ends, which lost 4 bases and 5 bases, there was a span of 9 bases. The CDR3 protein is CASSPEPNNEQFF. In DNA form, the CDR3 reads TGTGCCAGCAGCCCGGAACCTAACAATGAGCAGTTCTTC.

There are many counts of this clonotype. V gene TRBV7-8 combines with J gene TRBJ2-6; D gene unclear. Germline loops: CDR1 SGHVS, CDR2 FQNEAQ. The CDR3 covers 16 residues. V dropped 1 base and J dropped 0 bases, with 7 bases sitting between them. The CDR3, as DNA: TGTGCCAGCAGCTTAGAACCAAGCTCTGGGGCCAACGTCCTGACTTTC. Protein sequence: CASSLEPSSGANVLTF.

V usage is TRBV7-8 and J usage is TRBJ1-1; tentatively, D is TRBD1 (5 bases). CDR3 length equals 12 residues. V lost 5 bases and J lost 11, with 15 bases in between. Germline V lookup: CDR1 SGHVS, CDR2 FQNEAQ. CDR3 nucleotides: TGTGCCAGCAGCCCAGGGCGGGTTCGGGCTTTCTTT. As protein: CASSPGRVRAFF.

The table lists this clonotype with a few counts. CDR3 protein: CASSATSGRQETQYF. The CDR3 region has the DNA TGTGCCAGCAGTGCTACTAGCGGACGCCAAGAGACCCAGTACTTC. This chain links TRBV27 with TRBJ2-5; 8 bases are a match to TRBD2. J lost 1 base, V lost 5 bases, and 6 bases had no gene match. This CDR3 comprises 15 residues. Germline V CDR1 and CDR2: MNHEY, SMNVEV (reference sequence).

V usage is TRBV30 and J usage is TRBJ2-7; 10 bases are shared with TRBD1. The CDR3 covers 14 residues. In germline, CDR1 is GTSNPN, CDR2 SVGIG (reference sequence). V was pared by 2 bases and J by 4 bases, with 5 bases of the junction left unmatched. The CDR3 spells CAWSRDRGGYEQYF. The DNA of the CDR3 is TGTGCCTGGAGTAGGGACAGGGGAGGGTACGAGCAGTACTTC.

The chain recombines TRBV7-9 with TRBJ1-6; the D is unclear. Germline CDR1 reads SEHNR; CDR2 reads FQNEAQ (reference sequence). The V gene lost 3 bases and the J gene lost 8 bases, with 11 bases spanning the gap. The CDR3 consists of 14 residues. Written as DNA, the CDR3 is TGTGCCAGCAGCTTCTGGCAGGAGCATTCACCCCTCCACTTT. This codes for CASSFWQEHSPLHF.

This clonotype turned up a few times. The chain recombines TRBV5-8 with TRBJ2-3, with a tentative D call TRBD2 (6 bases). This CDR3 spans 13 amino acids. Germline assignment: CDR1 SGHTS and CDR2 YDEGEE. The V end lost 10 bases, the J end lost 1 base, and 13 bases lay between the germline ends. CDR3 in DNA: TGTGCCCAAAAGCGGAGGGGCACAGATACGCAGTATTTT. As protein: CAQKRRGTDTQYF.

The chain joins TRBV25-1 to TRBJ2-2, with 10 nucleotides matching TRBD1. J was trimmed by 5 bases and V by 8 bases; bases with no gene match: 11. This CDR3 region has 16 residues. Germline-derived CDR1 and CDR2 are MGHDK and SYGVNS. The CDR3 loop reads CASQIQTGGLTGELFF. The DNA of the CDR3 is TGTGCCAGCCAGATTCAGACAGGGGGCTTGACCGGGGAGCTGTTTTTT.

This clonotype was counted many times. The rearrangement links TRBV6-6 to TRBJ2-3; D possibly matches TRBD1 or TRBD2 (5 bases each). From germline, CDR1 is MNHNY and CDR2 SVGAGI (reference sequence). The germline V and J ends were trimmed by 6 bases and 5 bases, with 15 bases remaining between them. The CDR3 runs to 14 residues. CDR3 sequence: CASSPAAGGDTQYF. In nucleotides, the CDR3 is TGTGCCAGCAGCCCCGCGGCTGGGGGAGATACGCAGTATTTT.